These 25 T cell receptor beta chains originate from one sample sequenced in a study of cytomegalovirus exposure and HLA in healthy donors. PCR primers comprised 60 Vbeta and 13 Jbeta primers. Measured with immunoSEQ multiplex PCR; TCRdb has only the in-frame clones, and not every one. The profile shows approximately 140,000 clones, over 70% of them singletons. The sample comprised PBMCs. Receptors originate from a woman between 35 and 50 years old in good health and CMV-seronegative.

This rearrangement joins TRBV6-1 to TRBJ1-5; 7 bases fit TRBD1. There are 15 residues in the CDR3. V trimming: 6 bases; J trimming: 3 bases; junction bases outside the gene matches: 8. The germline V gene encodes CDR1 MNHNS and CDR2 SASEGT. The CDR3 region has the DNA TGTGCCAGCAGGAGAGGGACAGAATCCAATCAGCCCCAGCATTTT. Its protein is CASRRGTESNQPQHF.

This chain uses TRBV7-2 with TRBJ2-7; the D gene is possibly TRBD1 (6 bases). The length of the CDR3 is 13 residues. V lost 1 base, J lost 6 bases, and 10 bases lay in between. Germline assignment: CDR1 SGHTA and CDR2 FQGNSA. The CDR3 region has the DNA TGTGCCAGCAGCTTAGTCAGGGGTGGCGAGCAGTACTTC. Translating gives CASSLVRGGEQYF.

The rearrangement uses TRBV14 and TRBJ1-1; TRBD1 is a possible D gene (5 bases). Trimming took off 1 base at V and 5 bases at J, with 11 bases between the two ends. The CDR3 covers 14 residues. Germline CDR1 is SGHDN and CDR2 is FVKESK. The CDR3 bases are TGTGCCAGCAGCCAAGTAGGGGTGGGTACTGAAGCTTTCTTT. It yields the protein CASSQVGVGTEAFF. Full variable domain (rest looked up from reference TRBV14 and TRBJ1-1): EAGVTQFPSHSVIEKGQTVTLRCDPISGHDNLYWYRRVMGKEIKFLLHFVKESKQDESGMPNNRFLAERTGGTYSTLKVQPAELEDSGVYFCASSQVGVGTEAFFGQGTRLTVV.

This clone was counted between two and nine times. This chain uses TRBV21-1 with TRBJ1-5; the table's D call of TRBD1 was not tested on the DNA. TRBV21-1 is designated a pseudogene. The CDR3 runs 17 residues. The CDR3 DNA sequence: TGTGCCAGCAGCAAAATAAAGGGGGACAGGGGATATCAGCCCCAGCATTTT. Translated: CASSKIKGDRGYQPQHF.

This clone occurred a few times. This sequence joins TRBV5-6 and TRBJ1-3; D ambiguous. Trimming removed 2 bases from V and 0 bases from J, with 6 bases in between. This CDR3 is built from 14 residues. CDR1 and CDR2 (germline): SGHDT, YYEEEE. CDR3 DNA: TGTGCCAGCAGCTTTCAGGACTCTGGAAACACCATATATTTT. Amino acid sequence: CASSFQDSGNTIYF.

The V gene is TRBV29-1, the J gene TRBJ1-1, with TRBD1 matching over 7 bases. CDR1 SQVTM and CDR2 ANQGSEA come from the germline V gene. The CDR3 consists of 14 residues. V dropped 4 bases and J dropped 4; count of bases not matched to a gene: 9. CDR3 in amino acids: CSVGRDSPVTEAFF. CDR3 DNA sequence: TGCAGCGTTGGGAGGGACAGCCCGGTCACTGAAGCTTTCTTT. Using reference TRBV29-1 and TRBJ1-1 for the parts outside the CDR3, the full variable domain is SAVISQKPSRDICQRGTSLTIQCQVDSQVTMMFWYRQQPGQSLTLIATANQGSEATYESGFVIDKFPISRPNLTFSTLTVSNMSPEDSSIYLCSVGRDSPVTEAFFGQGTRLTVV.

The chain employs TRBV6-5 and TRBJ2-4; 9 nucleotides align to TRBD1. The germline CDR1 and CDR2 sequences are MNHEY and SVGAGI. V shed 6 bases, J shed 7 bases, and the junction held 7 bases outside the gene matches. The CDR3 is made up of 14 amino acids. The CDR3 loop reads CASSKTGGFNIQYF. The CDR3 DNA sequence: TGTGCCAGCAGCAAGACAGGGGGGTTTAACATTCAGTACTTC.

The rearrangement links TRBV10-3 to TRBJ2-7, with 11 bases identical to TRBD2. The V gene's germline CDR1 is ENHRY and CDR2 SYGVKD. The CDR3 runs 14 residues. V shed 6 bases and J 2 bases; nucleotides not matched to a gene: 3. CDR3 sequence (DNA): TGTGCCATCAGGGGGACTAGCGGAACCTACGAGCAGTACTTC. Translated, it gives CAIRGTSGTYEQYF.

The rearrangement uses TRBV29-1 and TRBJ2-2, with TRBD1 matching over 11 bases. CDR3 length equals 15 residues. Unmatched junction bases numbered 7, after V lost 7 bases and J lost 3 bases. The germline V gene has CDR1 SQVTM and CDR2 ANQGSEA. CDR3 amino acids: CSASGQGVHTGELFF. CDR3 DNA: TGCAGCGCTTCGGGACAGGGGGTACACACCGGGGAGCTGTTTTTT.

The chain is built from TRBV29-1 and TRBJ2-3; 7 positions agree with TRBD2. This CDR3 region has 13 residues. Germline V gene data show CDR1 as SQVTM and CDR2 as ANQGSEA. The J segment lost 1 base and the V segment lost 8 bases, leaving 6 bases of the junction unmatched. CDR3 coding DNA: TGCAGCTTCTCGGGGGGTCGCACAGATACGCAGTATTTT. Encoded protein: CSFSGGRTDTQYF.

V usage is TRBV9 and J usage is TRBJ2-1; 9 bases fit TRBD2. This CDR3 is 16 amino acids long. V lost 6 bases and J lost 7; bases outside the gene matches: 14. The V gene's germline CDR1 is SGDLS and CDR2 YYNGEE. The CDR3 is CASTPPTGTSRNEQFF. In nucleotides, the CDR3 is TGTGCCAGCACCCCACCAACCGGGACTAGCCGTAATGAGCAGTTCTTC.

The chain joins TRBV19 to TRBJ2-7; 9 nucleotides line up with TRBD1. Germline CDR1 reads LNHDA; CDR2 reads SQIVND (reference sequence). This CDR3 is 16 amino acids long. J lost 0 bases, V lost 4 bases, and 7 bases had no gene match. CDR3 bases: TGTGCCAGTAGTACCCAGGGGACAGGGCTCTCCTACGAGCAGTACTTC. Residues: CASSTQGTGLSYEQYF.

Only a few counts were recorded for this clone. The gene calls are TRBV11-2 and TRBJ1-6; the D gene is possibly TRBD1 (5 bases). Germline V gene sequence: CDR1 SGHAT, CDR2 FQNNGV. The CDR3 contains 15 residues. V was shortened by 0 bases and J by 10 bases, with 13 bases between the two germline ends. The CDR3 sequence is CASSLEAGEQSPLHF. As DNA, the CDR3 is TGTGCCAGCAGCTTAGAAGCGGGGGAACAATCACCCCTCCACTTT.

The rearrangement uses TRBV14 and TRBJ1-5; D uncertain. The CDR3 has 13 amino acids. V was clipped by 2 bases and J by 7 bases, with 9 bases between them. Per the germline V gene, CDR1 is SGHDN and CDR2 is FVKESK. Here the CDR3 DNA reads TGTGCCAGCAGCCAAAGCCGAGGGCAGCCCCAGCATTTT. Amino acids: CASSQSRGQPQHF.

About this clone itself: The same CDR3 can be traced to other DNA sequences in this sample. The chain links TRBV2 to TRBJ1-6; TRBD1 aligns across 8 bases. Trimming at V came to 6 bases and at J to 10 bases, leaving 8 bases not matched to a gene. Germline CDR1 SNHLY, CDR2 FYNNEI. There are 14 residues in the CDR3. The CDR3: CASSDQGAGSPLHF. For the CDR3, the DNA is TGTGCCAGCAGCGATCAGGGGGCCGGGTCACCCCTCCACTTT. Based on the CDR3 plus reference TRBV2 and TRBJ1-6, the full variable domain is EPEVTQTPSHQVTQMGQEVILRCVPISNHLYFYWYRQILGQKVEFLVSFYNNEISEKSEIFDDQFSVERPDGSNFTLKIRSTKLEDSAMYFCASSDQGAGSPLHFGNGTRLTVT.

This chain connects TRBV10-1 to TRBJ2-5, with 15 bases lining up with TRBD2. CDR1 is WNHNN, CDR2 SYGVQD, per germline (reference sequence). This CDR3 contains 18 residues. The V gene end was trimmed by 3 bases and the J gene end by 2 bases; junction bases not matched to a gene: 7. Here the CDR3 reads CASSDSGLAGGLQETQYF. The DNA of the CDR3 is TGCGCCAGCAGTGATTCCGGACTAGCGGGGGGGTTACAAGAGACCCAGTACTTC.

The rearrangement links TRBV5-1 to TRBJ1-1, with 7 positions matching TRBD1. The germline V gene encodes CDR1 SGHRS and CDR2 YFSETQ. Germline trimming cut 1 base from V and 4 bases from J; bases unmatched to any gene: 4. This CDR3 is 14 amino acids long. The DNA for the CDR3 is TGCGCCAGCAGCTTGCGGCAGGGGGGCACTGAAGCTTTCTTT. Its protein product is CASSLRQGGTEAFF.

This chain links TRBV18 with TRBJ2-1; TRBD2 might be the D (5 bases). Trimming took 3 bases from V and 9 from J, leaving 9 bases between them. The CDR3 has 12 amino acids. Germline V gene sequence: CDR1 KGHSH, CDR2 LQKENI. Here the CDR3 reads CASSPGVVEQFF. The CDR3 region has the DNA TGTGCCAGCTCACCCGGGGTGGTTGAGCAGTTCTTC.

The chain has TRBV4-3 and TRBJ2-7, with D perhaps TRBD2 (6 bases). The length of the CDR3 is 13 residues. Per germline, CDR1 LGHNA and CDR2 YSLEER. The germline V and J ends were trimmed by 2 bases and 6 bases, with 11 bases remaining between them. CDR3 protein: CASSQLLAGEQYF. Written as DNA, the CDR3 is TGCGCCAGCAGCCAACTACTAGCTGGCGAGCAGTACTTC.

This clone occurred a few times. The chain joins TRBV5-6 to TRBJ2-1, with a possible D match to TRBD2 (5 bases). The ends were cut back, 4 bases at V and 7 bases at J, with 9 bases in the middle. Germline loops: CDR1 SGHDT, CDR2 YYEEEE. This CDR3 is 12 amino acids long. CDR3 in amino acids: CASSRGKNEQFF. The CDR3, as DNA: TGTGCCAGCAGCCGGGGTAAAAATGAGCAGTTCTTC.

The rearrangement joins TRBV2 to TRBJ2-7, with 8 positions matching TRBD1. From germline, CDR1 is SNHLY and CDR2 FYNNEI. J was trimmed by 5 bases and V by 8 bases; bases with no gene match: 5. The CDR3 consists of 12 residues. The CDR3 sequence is CASGQGINEQYF. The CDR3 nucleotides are TGTGCCAGCGGACAGGGCATCAACGAGCAGTACTTC.

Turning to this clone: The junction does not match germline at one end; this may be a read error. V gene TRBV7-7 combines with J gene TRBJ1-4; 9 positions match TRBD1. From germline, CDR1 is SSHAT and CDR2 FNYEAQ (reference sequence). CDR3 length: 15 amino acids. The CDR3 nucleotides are TGTGCTAGCAGCTTACCACAGGGGGCAGCTGAAAAACTGTTTTTT. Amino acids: CASSLPQGAAEKLFF.

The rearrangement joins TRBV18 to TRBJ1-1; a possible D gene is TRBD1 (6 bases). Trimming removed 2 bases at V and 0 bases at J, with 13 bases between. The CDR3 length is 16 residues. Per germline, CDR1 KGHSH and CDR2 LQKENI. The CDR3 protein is CASSPNLQGMNTEAFF. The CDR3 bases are TGTGCCAGCTCACCAAACCTACAGGGAATGAACACTGAAGCTTTCTTT.

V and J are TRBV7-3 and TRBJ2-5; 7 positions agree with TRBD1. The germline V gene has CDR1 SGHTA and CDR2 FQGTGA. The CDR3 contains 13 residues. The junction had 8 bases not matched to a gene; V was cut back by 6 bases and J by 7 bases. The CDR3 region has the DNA TGTGCCAGCAGTGATAGACAGGGAACGACCCAGTACTTC. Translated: CASSDRQGTTQYF. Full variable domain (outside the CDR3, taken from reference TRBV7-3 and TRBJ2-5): GAGVSQTPSNKVTEKGKYVELRCDPISGHTALYWYRQSLGQGPEFLIYFQGTGAADDSGLPNDRFFAVRPEGSVSTLKIQRTERGDSAVYLCASSDRQGTTQYFGPGTRLLVL.

In DNA, the CDR3 is TGTGCCAGCAGCCCGAGCGTCGAGCAGTACTTC. This gives the protein CASSPSVEQYF. V gene TRBV7-9 combines with J gene TRBJ2-7; no clear D gene. The CDR3 has 11 amino acids. The V and J ends lost 5 bases and 6 bases respectively, with 8 bases between them. The germline gives CDR1 SEHNR, CDR2 FQNEAQ (reference sequence). Full variable domain (missing parts from reference TRBV7-9 and TRBJ2-7): DTGVSQNPRHKITKRGQNVTFRCDPISEHNRLYWYRQTLGQGPEFLTYFQNEAQLEKSRLLSDRFSAERPKGSFSTLEIQRTEQGDSAMYLCASSPSVEQYFGPGTRLTVT.